These 20 T cell receptor beta chains were sequenced from one sample in a study of PD-1 blockade in mismatch repair-deficient tumors. Sequencing used immunoSEQ multiplex PCR; TCRdb keeps in-frame clones, though not all of them. Here the sample spans approximately 110,000 clones, roughly 80% being singletons. The material sequenced was peripheral blood, taken 60 weeks after starting pembrolizumab. Receptor source: an adult with mismatch repair-deficient cancer.

The chain is built from TRBV14 and TRBJ1-3, with D unresolved. The length of the CDR3 is 16 residues. V gave up 0 bases and J gave up 0 bases, with 9 bases separating them. Germline V gene sequence: CDR1 SGHDN, CDR2 FVKESK. Here the CDR3 DNA reads TGTGCCAGCAGCCAAGAGGCGGCCCACTCTGGAAACACCATATATTTT. Translated, it gives CASSQEAAHSGNTIYF.

This chain uses TRBV7-3 with TRBJ2-1; 11 bases match TRBD2. Germline lookup yields CDR1 SGHTA and CDR2 FQGTGA. The CDR3 extends over 17 amino acids. The trim removed 6 bases at V and 5 bases at J, leaving 12 bases unmatched. As DNA, the CDR3 is TGTGCCAGCAGTCCAACAGCCGGGACTAGCGGTAACAATGAGCAGTTCTTC. Encoded protein: CASSPTAGTSGNNEQFF.

The V gene is TRBV29-1, the J gene TRBJ1-2; a weak D match, TRBD1 (5 bases). Germline assignment: CDR1 SQVTM and CDR2 ANQGSEA. The CDR3 is 14 amino acids. V lost 7 bases to trimming and J lost 5 bases, with 20 bases between them. CDR3 region: CSASGGAPTYGYTF. The CDR3 DNA is TGCAGCGCCTCCGGAGGGGCACCGACGTATGGCTACACCTTC.

V usage is TRBV7-2 and J usage is TRBJ1-2; tentative D call: TRBD1 (6 bases). CDR1 is SGHTA and CDR2 is FQGNSA in the germline V gene. V lost 5 bases and J 7 bases, leaving 14 bases between the germline ends. The CDR3 is made up of 13 amino acids. DNA for the CDR3: TGTGCCAGCAGCCCCTCAGGGGAGGCTGGCTACACCTTC. Translated, it gives CASSPSGEAGYTF.

The V and J genes are TRBV6-1 and TRBJ2-3, with TRBD2 matching 11 bases. Germline V gene sequence: CDR1 MNHNS, CDR2 SASEGT. The V and J ends lost 5 bases and 6 bases, in that order; junction bases with no gene match: 7. The CDR3 consists of 15 residues. The CDR3 region has the DNA TGTGCCAGCAGTTCACTAGCGGGAGACGTGGATACGCAGTATTTT. Residues: CASSSLAGDVDTQYF.

The CDR3 DNA follows: TGTGCCAGCAGCTTAGGGACAGTACAACAAGAGACCCAGTACTTC. This translates into CASSLGTVQQETQYF. The gene calls are TRBV7-2 and TRBJ2-5; TRBD1 is a possible D gene (6 bases). Germline lookup yields CDR1 SGHTA and CDR2 FQGNSA. V was trimmed by 1 base and J by 2 bases, leaving 11 bases between them. The CDR3 sequence is 15 residues long.

This sequence joins TRBV30 and TRBJ2-7, with 9 bases identical to TRBD1. The CDR3 is 15 amino acids. Germline-derived CDR1 and CDR2 are GTSNPN and SVGIG (reference sequence). V lost 1 base to trimming and J lost 3 bases; unmatched junction nucleotides: 7. The DNA for the CDR3 is TGTGCCTGGAGTGCAAGGGACAGGGCACGCTACGAGCAGTACTTC. This sequence encodes CAWSARDRARYEQYF.

The chain recombines TRBV4-1 with TRBJ2-1; no reliable D call. The CDR3 totals 13 residues. The V gene's germline CDR1 is MGHRA and CDR2 YSYEKL. The V gene lost 1 base and the J gene lost 6 bases, with 7 bases spanning the gap. CDR3 coding DNA: TGCGCCAGCAGCCAAGGTGGCGGCAATGAGCAGTTCTTC. Its translation is CASSQGGGNEQFF.

The J gene is TRBJ2-7, the V gene TRBV7-6; D is uncertain. CDR1 SGHVS and CDR2 FNYEAQ come from the germline V gene. Trimming left V 3 bases short and J 5 bases short, with 11 bases between. The CDR3 is made up of 13 amino acids. The CDR3 is CASSFRPDDEQYF. For the CDR3, the DNA is TGTGCCAGCAGCTTCCGCCCGGACGACGAGCAGTACTTC.

The chain employs TRBV10-3 and TRBJ2-2; 12 bases map to TRBD2. This CDR3 is 13 amino acids long. Germline V CDR1 and CDR2: ENHRY, SYGVKD. With V trimmed by 11 bases and J by 9 bases, 7 bases remained unmatched. The DNA of the CDR3 is TGTGCCGCAACTAGCGGGGGGCACCGGGAGCTGTTTTTT. The encoded protein is CAATSGGHRELFF.

The chain joins TRBV7-9 to TRBJ2-5; 8 nucleotides align to TRBD2. This CDR3 is 16 amino acids long. The V and J ends lost 2 bases and 0 bases, in that order; junction bases with no gene match: 5. The germline V gene has CDR1 SEHNR and CDR2 FQNEAQ (reference sequence). DNA of the CDR3: TGTGCCAGCAGCTTAAAACTAGCGGTGTACCAAGAGACCCAGTACTTC. Protein product: CASSLKLAVYQETQYF.

The gene calls are TRBV9 and TRBJ2-5; possibly TRBD2 for D (5 bases). Trimming shortened V by 3 bases and J by 1 base, and 13 bases separated the two germline ends. From germline, CDR1 is SGDLS and CDR2 YYNGEE. The CDR3 is made up of 15 amino acids. The CDR3 is CASSGFGGFQETQYF. Written as DNA, the CDR3 is TGTGCCAGCAGCGGTTTTGGAGGTTTCCAAGAGACCCAGTACTTC.

This clone was seen a few times. The chain is built from TRBV19 and TRBJ2-7; 11 nucleotides agree with TRBD2. The CDR3 runs 15 residues. V lost 5 bases, J lost 0 bases, and 3 bases stayed unmatched. CDR1 and CDR2 from the germline V gene are LNHDA and SQIVND (reference sequence). CDR3 bases: TGTGCCAGTAGTGAAACTAGCGGGAGCTCCTACGAGCAGTACTTC. Translation: CASSETSGSSYEQYF.

V is TRBV15 and J is TRBJ2-5; no reliable D call. CDR1 LNHNV and CDR2 YYDKDF come from the germline V gene (reference sequence). Trimming took 0 bases from V and 1 from J, leaving 6 bases between them. The CDR3 totals 14 residues. The CDR3 region has the DNA TGTGCCACCAGCAGAGAAAACATCCAAGAGACCCAGTACTTC. Protein product: CATSRENIQETQYF.

V and J are TRBV19 and TRBJ1-1; 8 bases are a match to TRBD1. With V trimmed by 8 bases and J by 3 bases, 8 bases remained unmatched. Germline CDR1 and CDR2: LNHDA and SQIVND (reference sequence). CDR3 length equals 14 residues. The CDR3 region has the DNA TGTGCCAGTGGAGAGACAGGGGTCGACACTGAAGCTTTCTTT. Translating it yields CASGETGVDTEAFF.

This clone showed up just a few times. The gene calls are TRBV30 and TRBJ1-5, with D perhaps TRBD1 (5 bases). Trimming pared 2 bases from V and 5 bases from J, leaving 10 bases between. Germline-derived CDR1 and CDR2 are GTSNPN and SVGIG (reference sequence). The CDR3 length is 13 residues. CDR3 DNA: TGTGCCTGGAGTCGGGGGGGGGATCAGCCCCAGCATTTT. It specifies CAWSRGGDQPQHF.

The gene calls are TRBV4-1 and TRBJ2-5; TRBD2 matches 9 bases. Germline V CDR1 and CDR2: MGHRA, YSYEKL. V trimming: 5 bases; J trimming: 5 bases; junction bases outside the gene matches: 6. This CDR3 contains 14 residues. The CDR3, as DNA: TGCGCCAGCAGCGTACTAGCGGGTAGTGAGACCCAGTACTTC. Its translation is CASSVLAGSETQYF.

A few counts support this clone. The chain couples TRBV5-6 to TRBJ1-5; D remains unclear. V was shortened by 4 bases and J by 2 bases, with 7 bases between the two germline ends. The CDR3 runs to 13 residues. Per the germline V gene, CDR1 is SGHDT and CDR2 is YYEEEE. CDR3 sequence: CASSRLGNQPQHF. The CDR3 nucleotides read TGTGCCAGCAGCCGCCTGGGCAATCAGCCCCAGCATTTT.

V and J are TRBV2 and TRBJ1-2, with TRBD1 matching over 9 bases. Germline-derived CDR1 and CDR2 are SNHLY and FYNNEI. The CDR3 is made up of 16 amino acids. J gave up 2 bases and V 7 bases, and 11 bases lay outside the gene matches. The CDR3 DNA reads TGTGCCAGCATTCACGAATGGGACAGGGAGAACTATGGCTACACCTTC. Amino acid sequence: CASIHEWDRENYGYTF.

This CDR3 reads CATSPGLATTYEQYF. In DNA, the CDR3 is TGTGCCACCAGCCCGGGACTAGCCACCACCTACGAGCAGTACTTC. The V call is TRBV15, the J call TRBJ2-7; 9 bases are a match to TRBD2. The CDR3 is 15 amino acids. V shed 5 bases and J 2 bases; nucleotides not matched to a gene: 7. In germline, CDR1 is LNHNV, CDR2 YYDKDF (reference sequence). The full variable domain, completed using reference TRBV15 and TRBJ2-7, is DAMVIQNPRYQVTQFGKPVTLSCSQTLNHNVMYWYQQKSSQAPKLLFHYYDKDFNNEADTPDNFQSRRPNTSFCFLDIRSPGLGDTAMYLCATSPGLATTYEQYFGPGTRLTVT.